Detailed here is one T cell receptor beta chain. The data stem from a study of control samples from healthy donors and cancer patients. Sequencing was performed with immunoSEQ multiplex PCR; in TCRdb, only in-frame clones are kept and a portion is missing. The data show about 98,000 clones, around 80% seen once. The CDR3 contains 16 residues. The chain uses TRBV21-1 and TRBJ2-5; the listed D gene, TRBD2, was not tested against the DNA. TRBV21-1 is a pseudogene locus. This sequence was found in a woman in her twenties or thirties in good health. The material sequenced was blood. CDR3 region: CASSKDGGANQETQYF. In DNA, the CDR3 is TGTGCCAGCAGCAAAGACGGCGGGGCCAACCAAGAGACCCAGTACTTC.